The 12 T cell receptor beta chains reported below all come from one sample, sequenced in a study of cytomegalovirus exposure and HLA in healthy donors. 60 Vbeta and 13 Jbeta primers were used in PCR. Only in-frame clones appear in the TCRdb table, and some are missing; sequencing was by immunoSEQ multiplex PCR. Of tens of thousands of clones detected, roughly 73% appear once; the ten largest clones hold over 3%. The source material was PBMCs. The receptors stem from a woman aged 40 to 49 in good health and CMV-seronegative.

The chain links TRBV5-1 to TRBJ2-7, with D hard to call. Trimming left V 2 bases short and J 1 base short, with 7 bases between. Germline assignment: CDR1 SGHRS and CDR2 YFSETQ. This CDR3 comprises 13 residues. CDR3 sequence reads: CASSFEESYEQYF. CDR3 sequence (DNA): TGCGCCAGCAGCTTTGAGGAATCCTACGAGCAGTACTTC.

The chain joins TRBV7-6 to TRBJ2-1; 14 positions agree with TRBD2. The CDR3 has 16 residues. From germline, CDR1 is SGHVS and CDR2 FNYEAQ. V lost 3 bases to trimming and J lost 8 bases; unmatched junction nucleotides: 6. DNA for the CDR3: TGTGCCAGCAGCTTGGAGACTAGCGGGGGGGCCGATGAGCAGTTCTTC. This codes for CASSLETSGGADEQFF.

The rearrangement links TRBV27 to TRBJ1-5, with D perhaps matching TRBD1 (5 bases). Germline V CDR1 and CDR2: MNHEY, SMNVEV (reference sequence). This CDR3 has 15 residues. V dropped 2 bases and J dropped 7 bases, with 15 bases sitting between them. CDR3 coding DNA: TGTGCCAGCAGTTTACAGGGAGGTGTAAGACAGCCCCAGCATTTT. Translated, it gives CASSLQGGVRQPQHF.

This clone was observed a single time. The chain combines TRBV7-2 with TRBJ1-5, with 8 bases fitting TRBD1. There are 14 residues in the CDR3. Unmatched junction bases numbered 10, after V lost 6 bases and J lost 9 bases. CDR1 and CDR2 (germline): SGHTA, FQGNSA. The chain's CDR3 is CASSIGQGDRPQHF. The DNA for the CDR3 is TGTGCCAGCAGTATCGGACAGGGTGATCGGCCCCAGCATTTT.

The CDR3 sequence: CASSPMSDKGYTF. In DNA, the CDR3 is TGTGCCAGCAGCCCAATGAGTGATAAAGGCTACACCTTC. The rearrangement joins TRBV27 to TRBJ1-2; no clear D gene. The V and J ends lost 6 bases and 8 bases respectively, with 16 bases between them. CDR1 is MNHEY and CDR2 is SMNVEV in the germline V gene (reference sequence). The CDR3 consists of 13 residues.

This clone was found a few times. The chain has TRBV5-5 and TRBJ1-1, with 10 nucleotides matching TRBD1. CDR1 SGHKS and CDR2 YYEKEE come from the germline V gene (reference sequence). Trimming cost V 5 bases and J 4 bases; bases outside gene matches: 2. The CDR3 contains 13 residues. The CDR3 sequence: CASRRTGGTEAFF. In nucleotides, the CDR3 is TGTGCCAGCAGAAGGACAGGGGGCACTGAAGCTTTCTTT.

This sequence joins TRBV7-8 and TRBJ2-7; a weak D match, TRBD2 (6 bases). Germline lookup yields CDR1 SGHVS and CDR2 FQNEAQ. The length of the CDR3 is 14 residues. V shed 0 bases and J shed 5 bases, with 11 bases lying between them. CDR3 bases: TGTGCCAGCAGCTTAGCCGGGGGTTTACACGAGCAGTACTTC. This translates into CASSLAGGLHEQYF. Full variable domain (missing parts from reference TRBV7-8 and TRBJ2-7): GAGVSQSPRYKVAKRGQDVALRCDPISGHVSLFWYQQALGQGPEFLTYFQNEAQLDKSGLPSDRFFAERPEGSVSTLKIQRTQQEDSAVYLCASSLAGGLHEQYFGPGTRLTVT.

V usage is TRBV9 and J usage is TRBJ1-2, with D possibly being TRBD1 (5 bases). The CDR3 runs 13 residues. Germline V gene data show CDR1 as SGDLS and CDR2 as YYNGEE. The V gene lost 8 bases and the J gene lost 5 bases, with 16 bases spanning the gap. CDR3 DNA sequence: TGTGCCAGTCGGGACTTTGGCGGATATGGCTACACCTTC. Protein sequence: CASRDFGGYGYTF. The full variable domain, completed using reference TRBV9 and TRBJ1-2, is DSGVTQTPKHLITATGQRVTLRCSPRSGDLSVYWYQQSLDQGLQFLIQYYNGEERAKGNILERFSAQQFPDLHSELNLSSLELGDSALYFCASRDFGGYGYTFGSGTRLTVV.

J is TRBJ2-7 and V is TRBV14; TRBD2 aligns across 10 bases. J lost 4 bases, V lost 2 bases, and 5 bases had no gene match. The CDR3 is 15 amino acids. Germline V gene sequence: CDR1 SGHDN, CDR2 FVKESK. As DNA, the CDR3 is TGTGCCAGCAGCCAAACCAGCGGGGGGGTTTACGAGCAGTACTTC. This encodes CASSQTSGGVYEQYF. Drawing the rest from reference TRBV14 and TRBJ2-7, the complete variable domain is EAGVTQFPSHSVIEKGQTVTLRCDPISGHDNLYWYRRVMGKEIKFLLHFVKESKQDESGMPNNRFLAERTGGTYSTLKVQPAELEDSGVYFCASSQTSGGVYEQYFGPGTRLTVT.

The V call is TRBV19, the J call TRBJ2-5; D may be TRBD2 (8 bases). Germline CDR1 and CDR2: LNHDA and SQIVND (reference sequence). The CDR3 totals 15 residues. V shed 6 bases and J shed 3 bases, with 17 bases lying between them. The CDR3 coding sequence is TGTGCCAGTAGACGGGAGGGGACAGCTAAAGAGACCCAGTACTTC. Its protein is CASRREGTAKETQYF.

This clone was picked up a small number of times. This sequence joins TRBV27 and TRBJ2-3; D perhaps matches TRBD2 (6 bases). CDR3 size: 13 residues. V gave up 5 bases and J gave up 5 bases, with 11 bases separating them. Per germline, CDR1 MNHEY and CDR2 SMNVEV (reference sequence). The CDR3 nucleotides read TGTGCCAGCAGTGGAGGGGCCGTAGATACGCAGTATTTT. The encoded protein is CASSGGAVDTQYF.

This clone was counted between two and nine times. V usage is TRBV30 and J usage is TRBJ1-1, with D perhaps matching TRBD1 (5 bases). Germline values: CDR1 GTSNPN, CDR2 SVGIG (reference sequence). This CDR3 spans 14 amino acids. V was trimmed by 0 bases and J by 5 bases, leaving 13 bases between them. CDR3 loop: CAWSVMRGGTEAFF. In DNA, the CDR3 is TGTGCCTGGAGTGTAATGCGGGGGGGTACTGAAGCTTTCTTT.